This is a list of T cell receptor beta chains from one sample in a study of T cell responses to AZD1222 COVID-19 vaccine. The assay was immunoSEQ multiplex PCR, and TCRdb's table has in-frame clones only and misses some. The sample holds tens of thousands of clones, over 90% seen once. The sample in question was peripheral blood, obtained on day 0 of AZD1222 vaccination. These receptors came from an adult in good health. The CDR3 runs from the conserved cysteine through the conserved F or W. The D gene is left open where the match is weak. Expanded clones are given a class, and other clones once, few, many or no size at all.

V gene: TRBV27; CDR3 length: 15; clone size: .; D gene: .; J gene: TRBJ1-6; CDR3 DNA: TGTGCCAGCAGCCCCCTGCGGTCCTATAATTCACCCCTCCACTTT; CDR3 protein: CASSPLRSYNSPLHF
V gene: TRBV27; CDR3 length: 12; clone size: .; D gene: .; J gene: TRBJ1-4; CDR3 DNA: TGTGCCAGCAGTTTGTCCCAAGGAAAACTGTTTTTT; CDR3 protein: CASSLSQGKLFF
V gene: TRBV9; CDR3 length: 16; clone size: .; D gene: .; J gene: TRBJ1-2; CDR3 DNA: TGTGCCAGCAGCCCTCGGACAGAACCAGATAACTATGGCTACACCTTC; CDR3 protein: CASSPRTEPDNYGYTF
V gene: TRBV5-4; CDR3 length: 14; clone size: .; D gene: .; J gene: TRBJ2-2; CDR3 DNA: TGTGCCACAAACCCGGGAGCCAACACCGGGGAGCTGTTTTTT; CDR3 protein: CATNPGANTGELFF
V gene: TRBV28; CDR3 length: 15; clone size: .; D gene: TRBD1; J gene: TRBJ1-1; CDR3 DNA: TGTGCCAGCAGTTTCTTAAGGGGGCGGGTTACTGAAGCTTTCTTT; CDR3 protein: CASSFLRGRVTEAFF
V gene: TRBV10-3; CDR3 length: 13; clone size: once; D gene: TRBD1; J gene: TRBJ1-3; CDR3 DNA: TGTGCCGCAACAGGGGGTTCTGGAAACACCATATATTTT; CDR3 protein: CAATGGSGNTIYF
V gene: TRBV6-5; CDR3 length: 14; clone size: .; D gene: .; J gene: TRBJ1-2; CDR3 DNA: TGTGCCAGCAGTACCCTTCCGGTCGAACATGGCTACACCTTC; CDR3 protein: CASSTLPVEHGYTF
V gene: TRBV28; CDR3 length: 19; clone size: .; D gene: TRBD2; J gene: TRBJ2-5; CDR3 DNA: TGTGCCAGCAGTCTTACCCCCGGAGCGGGGGCCCCTCGCCAAGAGACCCAGTACTTC; CDR3 protein: CASSLTPGAGAPRQETQYF
V gene: TRBV27; CDR3 length: 14; clone size: .; D gene: .; J gene: TRBJ1-1; CDR3 DNA: TGTGCCAGCAGTTTAGGGGGCGGGAACACTGAAGCTTTCTTT; CDR3 protein: CASSLGGGNTEAFF
V gene: TRBV7-2; CDR3 length: 15; clone size: .; D gene: .; J gene: TRBJ2-1; CDR3 DNA: TGTGCCAGCAGCACTAGGGGCAGTTTGGGCAATGAGCAGTTCTTC; CDR3 protein: CASSTRGSLGNEQFF
V gene: TRBV19; CDR3 length: 15; clone size: .; D gene: .; J gene: TRBJ1-4; CDR3 DNA: TGTGCCAGTAGTATCCCTGAGGGGACTAATGAAAAACTGTTTTTT; CDR3 protein: CASSIPEGTNEKLFF
V gene: TRBV5-4; CDR3 length: 18; clone size: .; D gene: .; J gene: TRBJ2-6; CDR3 DNA: TGTGCCAGCAGCTTAAGGACAGTTTCCCTCTCTGGGGCCAACGTCCTGACTTTC; CDR3 protein: CASSLRTVSLSGANVLTF
V gene: TRBV24-1; CDR3 length: 14; clone size: .; D gene: TRBD1; J gene: TRBJ1-3; CDR3 DNA: TGTGCCACCAGTGATTCGACAGGGGGAAACACCATATATTTT; CDR3 protein: CATSDSTGGNTIYF
V gene: TRBV6-1; CDR3 length: 13; clone size: once; D gene: .; J gene: TRBJ1-5; CDR3 DNA: TGTGCCAGCAGTGAAGGGCTAAATCAGCCCCAGCATTTT; CDR3 protein: CASSEGLNQPQHF
V gene: TRBV6-1; CDR3 length: 15; clone size: .; D gene: TRBD1; J gene: TRBJ1-5; CDR3 DNA: TGTGCCAGCAGTGAAGCCAGCAGGGGGAATCAGCCCCAGCATTTT; CDR3 protein: CASSEASRGNQPQHF
V gene: TRBV28; CDR3 length: 15; clone size: .; D gene: .; J gene: TRBJ1-5; CDR3 DNA: TGTGCCAGCACCTCCGAGGGACTAGGTAATCAGCCCCAGCATTTT; CDR3 protein: CASTSEGLGNQPQHF
V gene: TRBV7-6; CDR3 length: 16; clone size: .; D gene: .; J gene: TRBJ1-6; CDR3 DNA: TGTGCCAGCAGCTTGGGTAGGGGGAGTGGCAATTCACCCCTCCACTTT; CDR3 protein: CASSLGRGSGNSPLHF
V gene: TRBV28; CDR3 length: 14; clone size: .; D gene: .; J gene: TRBJ2-7; CDR3 DNA: TGTGCCAGCAGTCGAACAGGGGGAGGGTACGAGCAGTACTTC; CDR3 protein: CASSRTGGGYEQYF
V gene: TRBV7-2; CDR3 length: 16; clone size: .; D gene: TRBD1; J gene: TRBJ1-5; CDR3 DNA: TGTGCCAGCAGCTTAGCGTGGCCAGGGGGAAGCCAGCCCCAGCATTTT; CDR3 protein: CASSLAWPGGSQPQHF
V gene: TRBV4-3; CDR3 length: 17; clone size: .; D gene: .; J gene: TRBJ1-4; CDR3 DNA: TGCGCCAGCAGCCAAGATTTAGCGGGGCCAACTAATGAAAAACTGTTTTTT; CDR3 protein: CASSQDLAGPTNEKLFF
V gene: TRBV2; CDR3 length: 15; clone size: .; D gene: .; J gene: TRBJ2-1; CDR3 DNA: TGTGCCAGCAGTGAATCCATGAGACTAGACGATGAGCAGTTCTTC; CDR3 protein: CASSESMRLDDEQFF
V gene: TRBV5-1; CDR3 length: 14; clone size: once; D gene: .; J gene: TRBJ1-3; CDR3 DNA: TGCGCCAGCAGCTTCGGGGGCTCTGGAAACACCATATATTTT; CDR3 protein: CASSFGGSGNTIYF
V gene: TRBV5-1; CDR3 length: 14; clone size: .; D gene: TRBD1; J gene: TRBJ2-7; CDR3 DNA: TGCGCCAGCAGCTTGGTTAGGACAGGGGACGAGCAGTACTTC; CDR3 protein: CASSLVRTGDEQYF
V gene: TRBV4-3; CDR3 length: 15; clone size: .; D gene: TRBD1; J gene: TRBJ2-7; CDR3 DNA: TGCGCCAGCAGCCAAGGGAGACAGGGCTTCCACGAGCAGTACTTC; CDR3 protein: CASSQGRQGFHEQYF
V gene: TRBV5-6; CDR3 length: 16; clone size: .; D gene: .; J gene: TRBJ1-3; CDR3 DNA: TGTGCCAGCAGAAAAAGAGGCAGCCACTCTGGAAACACCATATATTTT; CDR3 protein: CASRKRGSHSGNTIYF
V gene: TRBV9; CDR3 length: 18; clone size: .; D gene: .; J gene: TRBJ1-6; CDR3 DNA: TGTGCCAGCAGCGATCGAGGAGGGACCGCACGTACCAATTCACCCCTCCACTTT; CDR3 protein: CASSDRGGTARTNSPLHF
V gene: TRBV5-4; CDR3 length: 14; clone size: .; D gene: TRBD1; J gene: TRBJ2-7; CDR3 DNA: TGTGCCAGCAGCGGCAACAGGGGTTGGGACGAGCAGTACTTC; CDR3 protein: CASSGNRGWDEQYF
V gene: TRBV29-1; CDR3 length: 12; clone size: .; D gene: .; J gene: TRBJ1-5; CDR3 DNA: TGCAGCGTTGCAGGGGGCAATCAGCCCCAGCATTTT; CDR3 protein: CSVAGGNQPQHF
V gene: TRBV5-1; CDR3 length: 15; clone size: .; D gene: .; J gene: TRBJ1-5; CDR3 DNA: TGCGCCAGCAGGGAGGAGGGAGGTGGCAATCAGCCCCAGCATTTT; CDR3 protein: CASREEGGGNQPQHF
V gene: TRBV27; CDR3 length: 16; clone size: .; D gene: .; J gene: TRBJ2-7; CDR3 DNA: TGTGCCAGCAGTAACGGGGACTCGTTAAACTCCTACGAGCAGTACTTC; CDR3 protein: CASSNGDSLNSYEQYF
V gene: TRBV28; CDR3 length: 15; clone size: .; D gene: .; J gene: TRBJ1-2; CDR3 DNA: TGTGCCAGCAACCCCCTCAGGGGTTCAAACCATGGCTACACCTTC; CDR3 protein: CASNPLRGSNHGYTF
V gene: TRBV9; CDR3 length: 14; clone size: .; D gene: .; J gene: TRBJ1-1; CDR3 DNA: TGTGCCAGCAGCGTACTCGCGGCGAACACTGAAGCTTTCTTT; CDR3 protein: CASSVLAANTEAFF
V gene: TRBV5-1; CDR3 length: 15; clone size: .; D gene: .; J gene: TRBJ1-6; CDR3 DNA: TGCGCCAGCAGCTTGGACGGCAGAACCCCTTCACCCCTCCACTTT; CDR3 protein: CASSLDGRTPSPLHF
V gene: TRBV6-5; CDR3 length: 15; clone size: .; D gene: .; J gene: TRBJ1-4; CDR3 DNA: TGTGCCAGCACTGGGGCGCAGATGGGTAATGAAAAACTGTTTTTT; CDR3 protein: CASTGAQMGNEKLFF
V gene: TRBV3-1/TRBV3-2; CDR3 length: 15; clone size: .; D gene: .; J gene: TRBJ1-2; CDR3 DNA: TGTGCCAGCAGCCATGATTTCCAGGGGAACTATGGCTACACCTTC; CDR3 protein: CASSHDFQGNYGYTF
V gene: TRBV7-2; CDR3 length: 13; clone size: .; D gene: TRBD1; J gene: TRBJ2-4; CDR3 DNA: TGTGCCAGCAGGGACAGGGGTGCGGACATTCAGTACTTC; CDR3 protein: CASRDRGADIQYF
V gene: TRBV28; CDR3 length: 12; clone size: .; D gene: .; J gene: TRBJ1-1; CDR3 DNA: TGTGCCAGCAGCGCGGTAGGCACTGAAGCTTTCTTT; CDR3 protein: CASSAVGTEAFF
V gene: TRBV18; CDR3 length: 14; clone size: once; D gene: .; J gene: TRBJ1-5; CDR3 DNA: TGTGCCAGCTCACCACAGGGACCAAATCAGCCCCAGCATTTT; CDR3 protein: CASSPQGPNQPQHF
V gene: TRBV28; CDR3 length: 17; clone size: .; D gene: TRBD1; J gene: TRBJ1-5; CDR3 DNA: TGTGCCAGCAGTGTGGCAGGGGGAATGAATAGCAATCAGCCCCAGCATTTT; CDR3 protein: CASSVAGGMNSNQPQHF
V gene: TRBV5-4; CDR3 length: 14; clone size: .; D gene: .; J gene: TRBJ1-2; CDR3 DNA: TGTGCCAGCAGCATGGACAGCCAGGGGTATGGCTACACCTTC; CDR3 protein: CASSMDSQGYGYTF
V gene: TRBV11-2; CDR3 length: 18; clone size: .; D gene: TRBD1; J gene: TRBJ2-5; CDR3 DNA: TGTGCCAGCAGCCTATCCACTAAGGGGCAGGGGGCTGAAGAGACCCAGTACTTC; CDR3 protein: CASSLSTKGQGAEETQYF
V gene: TRBV11-2; CDR3 length: 17; clone size: .; D gene: .; J gene: TRBJ1-4; CDR3 DNA: TGTGCCAGCAGCTTAGATCTTGGTTTCAGTGGTAATGAAAAACTGTTTTTT; CDR3 protein: CASSLDLGFSGNEKLFF
V gene: TRBV9; CDR3 length: 16; clone size: .; D gene: TRBD1; J gene: TRBJ2-3; CDR3 DNA: TGTGCCAGCAGCGTCCACCCGGGACAGGGGCTGAATACGCAGTATTTT; CDR3 protein: CASSVHPGQGLNTQYF